The 14 T cell receptor beta chains listed next were all sequenced from one sample in a study of T-cell reconstitution after alpha-beta-depleted transplantation in children. Unique molecular identifiers were incorporated during preparation of the TCRbeta library. Using its own MiXCR run on the PCR reads, TCRdb lists one record per CDR3 protein. This repertoire shows approximately 980,000 distinct CDR3 sequences, under 30% found once; its top ten account for 28%. The sequencing used PBMCs, mostly from graft donor cells, collected 360 days after TCRalphabeta/CD19-depleted stem cell transplant. These receptors originate from a boy under two years old who had a stem cell transplant for SCID, so the T cells may come from the graft donor.

This clonotype was found a few times. The chain carries TRBV6-1 and TRBJ1-3; the D gene is possibly TRBD1 (5 bases). Trimming stripped 5 bases from V and 4 bases from J, with 12 bases between. Germline V CDR1 and CDR2: MNHNS, SASEGT. The CDR3 totals 14 residues. The CDR3 DNA reads TGTGCCAGCAGTCCAGGGAGAGCAGGAAACACCATATATTTT. It codes for CASSPGRAGNTIYF.

The chain combines TRBV12-3 or TRBV12-4 with TRBJ2-5; 8 nucleotides agree with TRBD2. CDR3 length equals 15 residues. V gave up 5 bases and J gave up 5 bases; unmatched junction bases: 10. The CDR3 bases are TGTGCCAGCAGTCCCTACGTAGCGGGGCGGGAGACCCAGTACTTC. Its protein product is CASSPYVAGRETQYF.

V usage is TRBV29-1 and J usage is TRBJ2-5; D unclear. The CDR3 sequence is 13 residues long. With 7 bases removed from V and 2 bases from J, the gap between germline ends came to 14 bases. Germline CDR1 reads SQVTM; CDR2 reads ANQGSEA. The CDR3 here is CSAQVRRQETQYF. The CDR3 nucleotides are TGCAGCGCCCAGGTCAGGAGACAAGAGACCCAGTACTTC.

The chain joins TRBV2 to TRBJ2-7; D call uncertain. Per germline, CDR1 SNHLY and CDR2 FYNNEI. The CDR3 is 13 amino acids. Trimming cost V 7 bases and J 7 bases, with 17 bases left between them. The CDR3 region is CASNTPTLGEQYF. The CDR3 region has the DNA TGTGCCAGCAATACACCCACGCTAGGGGAGCAGTACTTC. The variable domain in full, with the rest retrieved from reference TRBV2 and TRBJ2-7, is EPEVTQTPSHQVTQMGQEVILRCVPISNHLYFYWYRQILGQKVEFLVSFYNNEISEKSEIFDDQFSVERPDGSNFTLKIRSTKLEDSAMYFCASNTPTLGEQYFGPGTRLTVT.

This clonotype was detected a few times. The chain is built from TRBV10-3 and TRBJ2-3; possibly TRBD1 for D (5 bases). With 2 bases removed from V and 3 bases from J, the gap between germline ends came to 9 bases. Germline values: CDR1 ENHRY, CDR2 SYGVKD. This CDR3 has 14 amino acids. The CDR3 DNA is TGTGCCATCAGTGAGAGGCAGGGAACAGATACGCAGTATTTT. Its translation is CAISERQGTDTQYF.

The chain couples TRBV12-3 or TRBV12-4 to TRBJ1-3, with D maybe TRBD1 (6 bases). The length of the CDR3 is 15 residues. The V and J ends lost 6 bases and 4 bases respectively, with 16 bases between them. Here the CDR3 reads CASSPWGDTGNTIYF. Here the CDR3 DNA reads TGTGCCAGCAGCCCTTGGGGGGACACCGGAAACACCATATATTTT.

V is TRBV4-3 and J is TRBJ2-1; 8 bases match TRBD2. CDR1 LGHNA and CDR2 YSLEER come from the germline V gene. There are 15 residues in the CDR3. J lost 2 bases, V lost 3 bases, and 3 bases had no gene match. CDR3 nucleotides: TGCGCCAGCAGCCACGGGCGGGGGGCCTACAATGAGCAGTTCTTC. This translates into CASSHGRGAYNEQFF.

The CDR3 DNA reads TGTGCCAGCAGTTTCGCGGGACAGGGGGCGAATCAGCCCCAGCATTTT. Encoded protein: CASSFAGQGANQPQHF. This rearrangement joins TRBV28 to TRBJ1-5, with 12 positions matching TRBD1. Germline CDR1 and CDR2: MDHEN and SYDVKM. Trimming removed 3 bases from V and 4 bases from J; junction bases left unmatched: 4. CDR3 length: 16 residues.

The rearrangement uses TRBV18 and TRBJ1-3; tentative D call: TRBD1 (6 bases). CDR1 is KGHSH and CDR2 is LQKENI in the germline V gene. This CDR3 has 16 residues. V shed 2 bases and J shed 0 bases, with 11 bases lying between them. CDR3 region: CASSPKGGFSGNTIYF. The CDR3 DNA follows: TGTGCCAGCTCACCAAAGGGGGGATTCTCTGGAAACACCATATATTTT. The whole variable domain, remainder taken from reference TRBV18 and TRBJ1-3, is NAGVMQNPRHLVRRRGQEARLRCSPMKGHSHVYWYRQLPEEGLKFMVYLQKENIIDESGMPKERFSAEFPKEGPSILRIQQVVRGDSAAYFCASSPKGGFSGNTIYFGEGSWLTVV.

This chain connects TRBV2 to TRBJ2-1; 7 bases are a match to TRBD2. This CDR3 is built from 15 residues. Germline CDR1 is SNHLY and CDR2 is FYNNEI. The trim removed 4 bases at V and 4 bases at J, leaving 7 bases unmatched. CDR3 amino acids: CASSGRRGKYNEQFF. CDR3 nucleotides: TGTGCCAGCAGTGGCCGGCGGGGGAAATACAATGAGCAGTTCTTC.

This clonotype was observed a handful of times. The chain uses TRBV5-6 and TRBJ2-3; D perhaps matches TRBD2 (5 bases). Germline CDR1 and CDR2: SGHDT and YYEEEE. V gave up 7 bases and J gave up 3 bases, with 12 bases separating them. This CDR3 has 13 amino acids. CDR3 loop: CASGSERTDTQYF. CDR3 sequence (DNA): TGTGCCAGCGGTAGCGAACGAACAGATACGCAGTATTTT.

The V call is TRBV5-1, the J call TRBJ2-7; TRBD2 aligns across 9 bases. The CDR3 contains 15 residues. Germline assignment: CDR1 SGHRS and CDR2 YFSETQ. J was trimmed by 6 bases and V by 4 bases; bases with no gene match: 11. The CDR3: CASSAIAGAGGEQYF. CDR3 nucleotide sequence: TGCGCCAGCAGCGCAATAGCGGGGGCCGGTGGCGAGCAGTACTTC. Filled out from reference TRBV5-1 and TRBJ2-7, the complete variable domain reads KAGVTQTPRYLIKTRGQQVTLSCSPISGHRSVSWYQQTPGQGLQFLFEYFSETQRNKGNFPGRFSGRQFSNSRSEMNVSTLELGDSALYLCASSAIAGAGGEQYFGPGTRLTVT.

V and J are TRBV10-2 and TRBJ2-1; TRBD2 aligns across 8 bases. The CDR3 is 15 residues long. V lost 3 bases to trimming and J lost 6 bases; unmatched junction nucleotides: 7. The germline CDR1 and CDR2 sequences are WSHSY and SAAADI. The chain's CDR3 is CASSDTSGGSNEQFF. CDR3 coding DNA: TGCGCCAGCAGTGACACTAGCGGAGGTTCCAATGAGCAGTTCTTC.

J is TRBJ2-3 and V is TRBV27; unclear D gene. V lost 0 bases, J lost 14 bases, and 15 bases lay in between. Per the germline V gene, CDR1 is MNHEY and CDR2 is SMNVEV (reference sequence). CDR3 length equals 13 residues. CDR3 sequence: CASSLSGLGALYF. In nucleotides, the CDR3 is TGTGCCAGCAGTTTATCCGGGCTAGGCGCTTTGTATTTT.